The sequence of this T cell receptor beta chain was determined in a study of patients and donors after allogeneic stem cell transplantation (dated by TCRdb to between 2020 and 2021). Concerning this clonotype itself: Its antigen is not yet known. No base qualities exist here, and no much larger clone lies one base off it.

Receptor libraries were prepared by RT-PCR. The listed sequencing device is NextSeq 550. Using fastp at Q25 and MiXCR, TCRdb reprocessed the public reads and kept productive beta chains. Every CDR3 protein is listed once, alongside the most common genes and DNA of its rows. Present in this sample are about 410,000 distinct CDR3 sequences, 16% of which were seen just once. 7.2% of the sample is held by the ten biggest clonotypes. This sequence originates from a human donor who was either an allogeneic HSCT recipient or a stem cell or donor lymphocyte infusion donor (not recorded which). It is not recorded whose cells these are; they may come from a transplant donor. The sequencing sample was made of blood, either unsorted or a sorted T cell fraction (not recorded which).

The nucleotide sequence reads as follows: TGTGCCTGGAGTCCCCCCGGGCGCCTAACCTACGAGCAGTACTTC. This gives the protein CAWSPPGRLTYEQYF. The sequence is built from TRBV30 and TRBJ2-7, with no confidently assigned D gene. Including cysteine and phenylalanine, the CDR3 has 15 amino acids. CDR3 DNA is the only sequence kept; it has 45 bases, read in frame from the first base. The junction carries 16 bases between V and J, which are trimmed by 2 bases and 2 bases respectively. CDR1 GTSNPN and CDR2 SVGIG are derived from the germline V gene (reference sequence).